The source of this T cell receptor beta chain is a study of T cell changes during pregnancy in multiple sclerosis. Trimming took 2 bases from V and 0 from J, leaving 11 bases between them. CDR1 and CDR2 (germline): MNHEY, SMNVEV (reference sequence). The CDR3 contains 15 residues. Some clones are missing from TCRdb's copy, which holds only in-frame ones; the method was immunoSEQ multiplex PCR. The profile shows tens of thousands of clones, just under 90% of them singletons. This sequence joins TRBV27 and TRBJ2-7; a possible D gene is TRBD1 (6 bases). The specimen was peripheral blood, collected in the first trimester of pregnancy. The TCR was taken from a female donor in good health, enrolled as a control in a pregnancy study. The CDR3 protein is CASSLVPRGSYEQYF. CDR3 nucleotide sequence: TGTGCCAGCAGTTTAGTACCCAGGGGCTCCTACGAGCAGTACTTC.